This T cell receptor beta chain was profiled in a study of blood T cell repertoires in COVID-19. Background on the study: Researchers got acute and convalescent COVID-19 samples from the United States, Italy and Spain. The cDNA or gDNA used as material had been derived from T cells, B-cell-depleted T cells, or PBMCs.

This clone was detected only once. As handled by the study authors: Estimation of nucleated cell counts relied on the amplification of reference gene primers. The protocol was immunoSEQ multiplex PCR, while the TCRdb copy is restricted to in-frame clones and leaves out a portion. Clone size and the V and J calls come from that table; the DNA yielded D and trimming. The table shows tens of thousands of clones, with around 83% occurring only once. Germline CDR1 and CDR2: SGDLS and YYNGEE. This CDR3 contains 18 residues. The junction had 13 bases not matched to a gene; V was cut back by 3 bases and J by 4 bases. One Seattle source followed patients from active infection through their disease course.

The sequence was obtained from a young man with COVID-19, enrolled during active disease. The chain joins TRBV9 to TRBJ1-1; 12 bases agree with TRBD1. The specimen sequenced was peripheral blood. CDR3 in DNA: TGTGCCAGCAGCGGGCCAACGGGACAGGGGGCTGTGAGCACTGAAGCTTTCTTT. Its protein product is CASSGPTGQGAVSTEAFF.